The next 21 T cell receptor beta chains were all read from a single sample in a study of vaccination and CD4 T cells after COVID-19. The treatment was: approximately nine-day PBMC culture with coronavirus spike peptide pools or control peptides (ViraFEST assay). Investigators obtained the unexposed donor's CD4+ T cells before the COVID-19 pandemic (2011-2018). Their target antigens are unknown. Sequenced with the Oncomine TCR Beta short-read assay was DNA taken from cultured CD4+ T cells. A single record per CDR3 protein comes from TCRdb applying MiXCR to the PCR reads. The sample includes more than 6,500 distinct CDR3 sequences, 35% to 40% seen only once; the top ten take about 28%. Sequenced material: CD4+ T cells from blood, cultured in vitro. These receptors came from a human donor in good health.

The chain uses TRBV6-5 and TRBJ2-3; no clear D. The germline CDR1 and CDR2 sequences are MNHEY and SVGAGI. V dropped 0 bases and J dropped 0 bases, with 7 bases sitting between them. The length of the CDR3 is 15 residues. The CDR3 DNA is TGTGCCAGCAGTTACTCTACGACAAGCACAGATACGCAGTATTTT. Translating gives CASSYSTTSTDTQYF.

This chain links TRBV6-1 with TRBJ1-2; no clear D gene. This CDR3 has 13 amino acids. The ends were cut back, 6 bases at V and 7 bases at J, with 15 bases in the middle. Germline CDR1 MNHNS, CDR2 SASEGT. DNA for the CDR3: TGTGCCAGCAGCCCAGACTCGACTACTGGCTACACCTTC. It codes for CASSPDSTTGYTF.

This clonotype was counted only a few times. The genes are TRBV6-5 and TRBJ1-6; possibly TRBD1 for D (6 bases). Germline assignment: CDR1 MNHEY and CDR2 SVGAGI. This CDR3 contains 15 residues. Trimming cost V 4 bases and J 7 bases, with 14 bases left between them. The CDR3 DNA reads TGTGCCAGCAGTTCCAGACCCCAGGGGAATTCACCCCTCCACTTT. This translates into CASSSRPQGNSPLHF.

The chain is built from TRBV9 and TRBJ2-1; 9 bases are shared with TRBD1. After removal of 4 bases from V and 4 bases from J, the junction contained 6 bases not matched to a gene. The CDR3 runs 15 residues. From germline, CDR1 is SGDLS and CDR2 YYNGEE. The CDR3 loop is CASSQWDRVYNEQFF. In nucleotides, the CDR3 is TGTGCCAGCAGCCAATGGGACAGGGTTTACAATGAGCAGTTCTTC. Combining the CDR3 with reference TRBV9 and TRBJ2-1 gives the whole variable domain DSGVTQTPKHLITATGQRVTLRCSPRSGDLSVYWYQQSLDQGLQFLIQYYNGEERAKGNILERFSAQQFPDLHSELNLSSLELGDSALYFCASSQWDRVYNEQFFGPGTRLTVL.

This clonotype has more than one count but fewer than ten. The gene calls are TRBV6-5 and TRBJ1-1; TRBD1 agrees at 7 bases. V lost 2 bases and J lost 1; bases outside the gene matches: 7. The germline CDR1 and CDR2 sequences are MNHEY and SVGAGI. This CDR3 is built from 16 residues. The CDR3, as DNA: TGTGCCAGCAGTTACAGGTCGAGGGGGCCGAACACTGAAGCTTTCTTT. It yields the protein CASSYRSRGPNTEAFF.

The J gene is TRBJ2-3, the V gene TRBV7-2, with 9 bases aligning to TRBD2. There are 16 residues in the CDR3. Trimming cost V 3 bases and J 2 bases; bases outside gene matches: 6. Germline V CDR1 and CDR2: SGHTA, FQGNSA. As DNA, the CDR3 is TGTGCCAGCAGCTTTACTGCGGGGGGGCTCACAGATACGCAGTATTTT. It translates to CASSFTAGGLTDTQYF.

V is TRBV28 and J is TRBJ1-1, with D perhaps matching TRBD1 (5 bases). This CDR3 contains 13 residues. V lost 5 bases and J 4 bases, leaving 11 bases between the germline ends. Per germline, CDR1 MDHEN and CDR2 SYDVKM. Here the CDR3 reads CASSRRVATEAFF. CDR3 sequence (DNA): TGTGCCAGCAGTCGCAGGGTAGCCACTGAAGCTTTCTTT.

The rearrangement joins TRBV11-2 to TRBJ2-2, with TRBD1 as a possible D gene (6 bases). The germline V and J ends were trimmed by 2 bases and 5 bases, with 15 bases remaining between them. CDR1 is SGHAT and CDR2 is FQNNGV in the germline V gene. This CDR3 is built from 16 residues. The DNA of the CDR3 is TGTGCCAGCAGCTTACCCTCGGGGACAAGGACCGGGGAGCTGTTTTTT. This codes for CASSLPSGTRTGELFF.

This clonotype has just a few counts. This chain links TRBV11-1 with TRBJ1-6; tentatively, D is TRBD1 (5 bases). The CDR3 totals 16 residues. Trimming removed 7 bases at V and 0 bases at J, with 13 bases between. Germline V gene sequence: CDR1 SGHAT, CDR2 FQDESV (reference sequence). This CDR3 is CASTRGVGSYNSPLHF. The CDR3 region has the DNA TGTGCCAGCACACGGGGGGTCGGCTCCTATAATTCACCCCTCCACTTT.

This clonotype was recorded a few times. This chain links TRBV20-1 with TRBJ1-2, with no clear D. The CDR3 is 12 residues long. CDR1 is DFQATT, CDR2 SNEGSKA, per germline (reference sequence). V lost 3 bases and J lost 4, with 9 bases in between. CDR3 sequence reads: CSASRLGYGYTF. CDR3 sequence (DNA): TGCAGTGCTAGTCGACTGGGCTATGGCTACACCTTC.

The chain links TRBV20-1 to TRBJ1-1; D is unclear. This CDR3 comprises 14 residues. Germline V lookup: CDR1 DFQATT, CDR2 SNEGSKA (reference sequence). V lost 3 bases and J 5 bases, leaving 16 bases between the germline ends. CDR3 region: CSASPGSRKTEAFF. CDR3 nucleotide sequence: TGCAGTGCTAGTCCAGGCTCCCGGAAAACTGAAGCTTTCTTT.

The chain joins TRBV12-3 or TRBV12-4 to TRBJ2-5; 16 bases line up with TRBD2. V lost 5 bases and J lost 5; bases outside the gene matches: 2. The CDR3 spans 15 residues. Here the CDR3 reads CASSGTSGGVETQYF. DNA of the CDR3: TGTGCCAGCAGTGGGACTAGCGGGGGGGTGGAGACCCAGTACTTC.

In this sample, this clonotype turned up a few times. The rearrangement joins TRBV6-1 to TRBJ2-2; a weak D match, TRBD1 (5 bases). The germline CDR1 and CDR2 sequences are MNHNS and SASEGT. The CDR3 covers 14 residues. The V end was cut by 10 bases, the J end by 4 bases, with 16 bases between. The CDR3 loop reads CAINPGSTTGELFF. DNA for the CDR3: TGTGCCATAAATCCAGGGTCAACCACCGGGGAGCTGTTTTTT.

Notes on this clonotype: The final CDR3 position lacks the conserved phenylalanine or tryptophan, pointing to a likely read error. The chain recombines TRBV6-1 with TRBJ1-2; D perhaps matches TRBD1 (5 bases). V lost 5 bases to trimming and J lost 0 bases, with 19 bases between them. This CDR3 region has 17 residues. Germline assignment: CDR1 MNHNS and CDR2 SASEGT. Here the CDR3 DNA reads TGTGCCAGCAGTCTACTGTCCAGACAGCACACTAACTATGGCTACACCATC. Its translation is CASSLLSRQHTNYGYTI.

V gene TRBV6-1 combines with J gene TRBJ1-3; D possibly corresponds to TRBD1 (6 bases). V gave up 6 bases and J gave up 0 bases, with 21 bases separating them. The V gene's germline CDR1 is MNHNS and CDR2 SASEGT. The CDR3 spans 18 residues. The CDR3 sequence is CASSSGAPGSHSGNTIYF. The CDR3 nucleotides read TGTGCCAGCAGCTCAGGGGCGCCCGGATCTCACTCTGGAAACACCATATATTTT.

The chain employs TRBV7-9 and TRBJ1-5; D may be TRBD1 (6 bases). The CDR3 has 17 amino acids. V was pared by 5 bases and J by 7 bases, with 24 bases between. Germline CDR1 is SEHNR and CDR2 is FQNEAQ (reference sequence). The DNA for the CDR3 is TGTGCCAGCAGCCCGCCTGGGGACACCCTTGGCGGGCAGCCCCAGCATTTT. Protein sequence: CASSPPGDTLGGQPQHF.

J is TRBJ2-5 and V is TRBV18, with D possibly being TRBD2 (7 bases). The CDR3 consists of 16 residues. Germline V gives CDR1 KGHSH, CDR2 LQKENI. Between the trimmed V and J ends, which lost 2 bases and 1 base, there was a span of 14 bases. Written as DNA, the CDR3 is TGTGCCAGCTCACCATTTGGAGGGGGGGTCCAAGAGACCCAGTACTTC. Translated, it gives CASSPFGGGVQETQYF.

This clonotype occurred a few times. CDR3 DNA sequence: TGTGCCAGCAGGGGACAGGACTATGGCTACACCTTC. Protein sequence: CASRGQDYGYTF. The J gene is TRBJ1-2, the V gene TRBV6-1; 8 positions agree with TRBD1. The CDR3 length is 12 residues. V dropped 6 bases and J dropped 3; count of bases not matched to a gene: 0. CDR1 and CDR2 from the germline V gene are MNHNS and SASEGT.

The V and J genes are TRBV19 and TRBJ2-5; 10 bases align to TRBD2. V trimming: 2 bases; J trimming: 4 bases; junction bases outside the gene matches: 4. The germline CDR1 and CDR2 sequences are LNHDA and SQIVND (reference sequence). The CDR3 spans 15 residues. This CDR3 is CASSIIAGGSETQYF. In DNA, the CDR3 is TGTGCCAGTAGTATAATAGCGGGGGGATCAGAGACCCAGTACTTC.

In its sample, this clonotype was seen a few times. The chain is built from TRBV7-2 and TRBJ1-2, with D hard to call. V was shortened by 1 base and J by 4 bases, with 16 bases between the two germline ends. From germline, CDR1 is SGHTA and CDR2 FQGNSA. This CDR3 has 16 amino acids. The chain's CDR3 is CASSLGTVPSGYGYTF. CDR3 coding DNA: TGTGCCAGCAGCTTAGGTACAGTTCCCTCGGGCTATGGCTACACCTTC.

This clonotype has a handful of counts. V gene TRBV27 combines with J gene TRBJ2-7; TRBD1 might be the D (5 bases). This CDR3 contains 13 residues. Germline CDR1 reads MNHEY; CDR2 reads SMNVEV (reference sequence). V lost 3 bases, J lost 9 bases, and 15 bases lay in between. The CDR3 sequence: CASSFSGHYGQYF. The DNA for the CDR3 is TGTGCCAGCAGTTTCTCCGGACACTATGGGCAGTACTTC.